This is a list of T cell receptor beta chains from one sample in a study of blood T cell repertoires in COVID-19. Profiled with immunoSEQ multiplex PCR; TCRdb holds only in-frame clones, not every one. The table includes around 260,000 clones, approximately 80% detected once. Sequenced material: peripheral blood. These receptors were taken from a man aged 60 to 75 with acute or convalescent COVID-19. CDR3s include the opening cysteine and the closing phenylalanine or tryptophan. A D gene is named only where the DNA matches it firmly. Clone size appears in some rows only: once, few, many, or a class for an expanded clone.

TRBV7-2	NA	NA	13	TRBJ2-3	CASSPGPTDTQYF	TGTGCCAGCAGCCCTGGCCCCACAGATACGCAGTATTTT
TRBV9	NA	NA	13	TRBJ2-2	CASSVAGTGELFF	TGTGCCAGCAGCGTAGCCGGCACCGGGGAGCTGTTTTTT
TRBV19	NA	NA	16	TRBJ1-4	CASSMTGGVASEKLFF	TGTGCCAGTAGTATGACGGGGGGCGTCGCTAGTGAAAAACTGTTTTTT
TRBV7-2	NA	TRBD1	18	TRBJ2-1	CASSTKGAGTGGYNEQFF	TGTGCCAGCAGCACAAAGGGTGCGGGGACAGGGGGCTATAATGAGCAGTTCTTC
TRBV9	NA	TRBD1	14	TRBJ1-3	CASSVGTGRNTIYF	TGTGCCAGCAGCGTCGGGACAGGTAGAAACACCATATATTTT
TRBV6-4	large	TRBD1	14	TRBJ1-5	CASSVTGEVQPQHF	TGTGCCAGCAGTGTGACAGGGGAGGTTCAGCCCCAGCATTTT
TRBV27	NA	TRBD2	17	TRBJ2-7	CASSSYPGLAGGYEQYF	TGTGCCAGCAGTTCATACCCCGGACTAGCGGGGGGCTACGAGCAGTACTTC
TRBV7-9	NA	TRBD1	17	TRBJ1-1	CASSLGTGGNRNTEAFF	TGTGCCAGCAGCTTAGGTACAGGGGGGAATAGGAACACTGAAGCTTTCTTT
TRBV6-5	NA	NA	15	TRBJ1-2	CASSPGSSGKGGYTF	TGTGCCAGCAGTCCCGGAAGTAGCGGGAAGGGTGGCTACACCTTC
TRBV6-5	NA	TRBD1	15	TRBJ2-7	CASSPPPTGSVEQYF	TGTGCCAGCAGCCCCCCCCCGACAGGGTCGGTCGAGCAGTACTTC
TRBV7-3	NA	TRBD2	16	TRBJ2-1	CASSFSGTTFYNEQFF	TGTGCCAGCAGCTTCTCCGGGACTACATTCTACAATGAGCAGTTCTTC
TRBV6-2/TRBV6-3	NA	TRBD1	15	TRBJ1-6	CASGPWTGDNSPLHF	TGTGCCAGCGGCCCGTGGACAGGAGATAATTCACCCCTCCACTTT
TRBV7-9	NA	TRBD2	15	TRBJ2-3	CASSRSGRGVDTQYF	TGTGCCAGCAGCCGTAGCGGGAGAGGTGTAGATACGCAGTATTTT
TRBV7-3	once	TRBD1	15	TRBJ2-7	CASSASGTGGHEQYF	TGTGCCAGCAGCGCGTCCGGGACAGGGGGCCACGAGCAGTACTTC
TRBV27	NA	TRBD1	20	TRBJ2-7	CASSLRWPLTGVGMRYEQYF	TGTGCCAGCAGTTTAAGGTGGCCCTTGACAGGGGTGGGAATGAGATACGAGCAGTACTTC
TRBV9	NA	TRBD2	14	TRBJ2-5	CASSPTSVQETQYF	TGTGCCAGCAGCCCGACTAGCGTCCAAGAGACCCAGTACTTC
TRBV7-3	NA	TRBD2	14	TRBJ2-1	CASSLRAGEGEQFF	TGTGCCAGCAGCTTGCGAGCGGGAGAGGGTGAGCAGTTCTTC
TRBV7-2	NA	NA	13	TRBJ2-7	CASSLPGTYEQYF	TGTGCCAGCAGCTTACCAGGCACCTACGAGCAGTACTTC
TRBV29-1	NA	NA	12	TRBJ2-4	CSVLAGGNIQYF	TGCAGCGTTCTGGCAGGGGGGAACATTCAGTACTTC
TRBV10-3	few	NA	14	TRBJ1-1	CAISDPGGEERAFF	TGTGCCATCAGTGACCCTGGGGGGGAGGAGCGAGCTTTCTTT
TRBV5-4	once	TRBD2	17	TRBJ2-7	CASSFGGRGPLSYEQYF	TGTGCCAGCAGCTTCGGGGGGAGGGGTCCCCTCTCCTACGAGCAGTACTTC
TRBV5-1	once	NA	14	TRBJ2-3	CASSLEQGTDTQYF	TGCGCCAGCAGCTTGGAACAGGGCACAGATACGCAGTATTTT
TRBV19	NA	TRBD1	16	TRBJ1-5	CASKVGDRGNNQPQHF	TGTGCCAGTAAAGTCGGGGACAGGGGAAACAATCAGCCCCAGCATTTT
TRBV7-9	NA	TRBD1	14	TRBJ1-2	CASSLGTGNYGYTF	TGTGCCAGCAGCTTAGGGACAGGGAACTATGGCTACACCTTC
TRBV19	NA	TRBD1	15	TRBJ1-1	CASSVWTGLGTEAFF	TGTGCCAGTAGTGTCTGGACAGGGTTGGGCACTGAAGCTTTCTTT
TRBV18	NA	NA	14	TRBJ2-7	CASSPPMPGAEQYF	TGTGCCAGCTCACCACCTATGCCAGGCGCCGAGCAGTACTTC
TRBV6-1	once	NA	14	TRBJ1-2	CASSEETGIGGYTF	TGTGCCAGCAGTGAAGAAACAGGGATTGGTGGCTACACCTTC
TRBV13	NA	TRBD1	14	TRBJ2-7	CASSLGQGAHEQYF	TGTGCCAGCAGCTTGGGACAGGGGGCGCACGAGCAGTACTTC
TRBV27	NA	TRBD1	17	TRBJ2-6	CASRRQGISSGANVLTF	TGTGCCAGCAGGCGACAGGGGATTAGCTCTGGGGCCAACGTCCTGACTTTC
TRBV27	NA	TRBD2	17	TRBJ2-1	CASGNLGTSGRLREQFF	TGTGCCAGCGGGAACCTTGGGACTAGCGGGAGGTTGAGGGAGCAGTTCTTC
TRBV28	NA	TRBD1	14	TRBJ1-4	CASSSPQGGEKLFF	TGTGCCAGCAGTTCCCCCCAGGGGGGCGAAAAACTGTTTTTT
TRBV5-4	NA	NA	14	TRBJ1-1	CASSLMDLSTEAFF	TGTGCCAGCAGCTTGATGGACTTGTCTACTGAAGCTTTCTTT
TRBV10-1	NA	TRBD1	15	TRBJ2-7	CASSLGQGFPYEQYF	TGCGCCAGCAGTTTGGGACAGGGGTTCCCCTACGAGCAGTACTTC
TRBV10-3	NA	NA	14	TRBJ1-1	CAISLTERNTEAFF	TGTGCCATCAGTCTGACAGAGCGGAACACTGAAGCTTTCTTT
TRBV4-3	NA	TRBD2	16	TRBJ2-1	CASSQDSGLLSNEQFF	TGCGCCAGCAGCCAAGATAGCGGGCTCCTGTCTAATGAGCAGTTCTTC
TRBV6-5	NA	NA	13	TRBJ2-7	CASRTTAGYEQYF	TGTGCCAGCAGAACCACAGCCGGCTACGAGCAGTACTTC
TRBV28	NA	TRBD2	16	TRBJ2-2	CASSLPSGRAGGELFF	TGTGCCAGCAGTTTACCTAGCGGGAGGGCTGGCGGGGAGCTGTTTTTT
TRBV29-1	NA	NA	13	TRBJ1-5	CSVGSYSNQPQHF	TGCAGCGTTGGGTCCTATAGCAATCAGCCCCAGCATTTT
TRBV4-1	NA	NA	16	TRBJ1-5	CASSQMTSHSNQPQHF	TGCGCCAGCAGCCAAATGACATCTCATAGCAATCAGCCCCAGCATTTT
TRBV19	NA	TRBD1	13	TRBJ2-7	CASHRTGAAEQYF	TGTGCCAGCCATCGGACAGGGGCAGCCGAGCAGTACTTC
TRBV19	NA	TRBD1	15	TRBJ1-2	CASSGRQGAGYGYTF	TGTGCCAGTAGTGGAAGACAGGGGGCAGGCTATGGCTACACCTTC
TRBV2	NA	TRBD1	17	TRBJ1-2	CASRTPGTGWRSYGYTF	TGTGCCAGCAGGACCCCCGGGACAGGTTGGAGATCCTATGGCTACACCTTC
TRBV5-5	NA	TRBD1	14	TRBJ2-7	CASSDYRGTYEQYF	TGTGCCAGCAGCGACTACAGGGGAACCTACGAGCAGTACTTC
TRBV3-1/TRBV3-2	NA	NA	13	TRBJ2-5	CASSQSVQETQYF	TGTGCCAGCAGCCAGAGTGTACAGGAGACCCAGTACTTC
TRBV19	NA	TRBD2	17	TRBJ2-1	CASTGTSGRAPGNEQFF	TGTGCCAGTACGGGGACTAGCGGGAGAGCCCCCGGCAATGAGCAGTTCTTC
TRBV5-4	NA	NA	14	TRBJ2-3	CASSWRESTDTQYF	TGTGCCAGCAGCTGGAGGGAGAGCACAGATACGCAGTATTTT
TRBV5-1	NA	NA	14	TRBJ1-1	CASSYGGVNTEAFF	TGCGCCAGCAGCTACGGAGGCGTGAACACTGAAGCTTTCTTT
TRBV30	NA	TRBD2	12	TRBJ2-1	CAGRSGVHEQFF	TGTGCCGGGCGTAGCGGGGTGCATGAGCAGTTCTTC
TRBV9	NA	TRBD1	14	TRBJ1-2	CASSSQQGSYGYTF	TGTGCCAGCAGCTCCCAACAGGGGTCCTATGGCTACACCTTC
TRBV5-1	NA	TRBD1	14	TRBJ2-7	CASSPGQGSYEQYF	TGCGCCAGCAGCCCGGGACAGGGCTCCTACGAGCAGTACTTC
TRBV19	NA	NA	14	TRBJ2-3	CASTPGVAGDTQYF	TGTGCCAGTACCCCAGGGGTAGCGGGAGATACGCAGTATTTT
TRBV19	NA	NA	15	TRBJ2-3	CASSIALATTDTQYF	TGTGCCAGTAGTATAGCATTAGCGACAACAGATACGCAGTATTTT
TRBV28	NA	NA	18	TRBJ1-5	CASSLWVDIPWGNQPQHF	TGTGCCAGCAGTTTATGGGTGGACATCCCCTGGGGCAATCAGCCCCAGCATTTT
TRBV4-1	NA	TRBD1	13	TRBJ1-5	CASGTGGGQPQHF	TGCGCCAGCGGAACAGGGGGCGGTCAGCCCCAGCATTTT
TRBV9	NA	TRBD2	16	TRBJ2-1	CASSVGGLAGGNEQFF	TGTGCCAGCAGCGTCGGGGGACTAGCGGGAGGCAATGAGCAGTTCTTC